Listed here are 2 T cell receptor beta chains from one sample, sequenced in a study of chemoradiotherapy in HPV16-positive cancers. Profiled with immunoSEQ multiplex PCR; TCRdb holds only in-frame clones, not every one. Here the sample spans roughly 28,000 clones, about 89% being singletons. Sequencing was performed on blood, taken from a patient who underwent chemoradiotherapy. These receptors were obtained from a human donor with HPV-associated anogenital cancer.

The rearrangement joins TRBV5-6 to TRBJ2-2; 7 nucleotides align to TRBD2. Trimming cost V 4 bases and J 5 bases; bases outside gene matches: 11. The CDR3 spans 16 residues. Looked up from germline, CDR1 is SGHDT and CDR2 is YYEEEE. The CDR3 spells CASSPGTKLQTGELFF. The CDR3, as DNA: TGTGCCAGCAGCCCCGGGACTAAATTACAAACCGGGGAGCTGTTTTTT.

CDR3 coding DNA: TGTGCCAGCAGTGAAGCGACAGGCTTTAGAACCTACGAGCAGTACTTC. Translation: CASSEATGFRTYEQYF. This chain joins TRBV2 and TRBJ2-7, with D maybe TRBD1 (6 bases). V was trimmed by 0 bases and J by 2 bases, leaving 14 bases between them. Germline V gene lookup returns CDR1 SNHLY and CDR2 FYNNEI. The CDR3 is 16 amino acids.